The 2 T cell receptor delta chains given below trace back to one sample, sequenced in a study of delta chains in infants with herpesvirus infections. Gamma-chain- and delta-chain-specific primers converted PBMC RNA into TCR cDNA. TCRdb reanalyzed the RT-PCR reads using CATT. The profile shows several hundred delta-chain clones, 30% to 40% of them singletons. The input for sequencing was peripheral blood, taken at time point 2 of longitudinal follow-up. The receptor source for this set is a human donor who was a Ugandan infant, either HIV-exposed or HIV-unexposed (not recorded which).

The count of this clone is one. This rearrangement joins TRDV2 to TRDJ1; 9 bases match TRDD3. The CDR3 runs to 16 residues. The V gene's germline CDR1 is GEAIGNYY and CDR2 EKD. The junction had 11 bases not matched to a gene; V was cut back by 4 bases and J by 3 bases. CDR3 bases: TGTGCCTGTGATCTACTGGGGGAGACAGTTGCCGATAAACTCATCTTT. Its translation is CACDLLGETVADKLIF.

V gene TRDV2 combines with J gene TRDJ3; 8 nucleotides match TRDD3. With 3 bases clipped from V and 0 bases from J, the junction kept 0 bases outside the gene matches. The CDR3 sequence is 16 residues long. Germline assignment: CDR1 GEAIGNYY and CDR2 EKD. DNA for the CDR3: TGTGCCTGTGACGGGATACGCTCCTGGGACACCCGACAGATGTTTTTC. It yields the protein CACDGIRSWDTRQMFF.